This entry describes one T cell receptor beta chain. Its target is not known. The data stem from a study of T cell responses to AZD1222 COVID-19 vaccine. The study, taken as a whole, reports: In all cases, repertoires were sampled only after the peak T cell response.

Only in-frame clones appear in the TCRdb table, and some are missing; sequencing was by immunoSEQ multiplex PCR. This sample has some 100,000 clones, with 90% found just once. The source is an adult in good health. The sample consisted of peripheral blood, taken on day 0 of AZD1222 vaccination.

The CDR3 region has the DNA TGCGCCAGCAGCCAATCAAACTCCTACAATGAGCAGTTCTTC. Its protein is CASSQSNSYNEQFF. The chain carries TRBV4-1 and TRBJ2-1; D is unresolved. CDR1 is MGHRA and CDR2 is YSYEKL in the germline V gene. CDR3 length equals 14 residues. With 2 bases removed from V and 0 bases from J, the gap between germline ends came to 5 bases.